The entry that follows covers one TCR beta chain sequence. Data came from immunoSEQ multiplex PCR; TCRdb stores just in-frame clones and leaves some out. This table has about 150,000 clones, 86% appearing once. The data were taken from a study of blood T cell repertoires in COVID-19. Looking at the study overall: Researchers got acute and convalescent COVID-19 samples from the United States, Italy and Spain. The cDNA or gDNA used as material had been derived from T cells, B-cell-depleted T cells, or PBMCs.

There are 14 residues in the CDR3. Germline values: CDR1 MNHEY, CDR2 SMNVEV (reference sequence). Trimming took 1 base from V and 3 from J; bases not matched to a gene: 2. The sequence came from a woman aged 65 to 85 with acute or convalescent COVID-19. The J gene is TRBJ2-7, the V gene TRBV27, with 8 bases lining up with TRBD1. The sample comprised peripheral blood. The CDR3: CASSLYTGGYEQYF. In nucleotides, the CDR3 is TGTGCCAGCAGTTTATATACAGGGGGCTACGAGCAGTACTTC.